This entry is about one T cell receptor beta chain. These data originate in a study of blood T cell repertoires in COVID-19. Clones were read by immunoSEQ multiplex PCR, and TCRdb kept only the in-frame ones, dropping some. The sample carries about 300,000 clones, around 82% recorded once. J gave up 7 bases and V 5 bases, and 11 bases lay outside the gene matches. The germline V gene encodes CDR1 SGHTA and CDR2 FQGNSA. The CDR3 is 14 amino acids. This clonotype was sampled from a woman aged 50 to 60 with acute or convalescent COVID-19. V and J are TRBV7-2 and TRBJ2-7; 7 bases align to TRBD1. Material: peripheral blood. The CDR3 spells CASSIEWTGGEQYF. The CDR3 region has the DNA TGTGCCAGCAGCATCGAATGGACAGGCGGGGAGCAGTACTTC.